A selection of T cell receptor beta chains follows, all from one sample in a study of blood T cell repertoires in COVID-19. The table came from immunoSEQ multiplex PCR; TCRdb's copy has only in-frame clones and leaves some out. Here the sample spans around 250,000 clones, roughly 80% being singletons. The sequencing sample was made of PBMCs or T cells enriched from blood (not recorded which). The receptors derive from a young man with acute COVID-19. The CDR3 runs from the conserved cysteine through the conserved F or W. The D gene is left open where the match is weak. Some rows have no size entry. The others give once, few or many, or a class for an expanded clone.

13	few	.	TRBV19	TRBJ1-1	TGTGCCAGTAGTTCGCGATCGAGCGCTGAAGCTTTCTTT	CASSSRSSAEAFF
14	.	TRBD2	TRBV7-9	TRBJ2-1	TGTGCCAGCAGCCCTAGGACTAGCGGTGGGGAGCAGTTCTTC	CASSPRTSGGEQFF
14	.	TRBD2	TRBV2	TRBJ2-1	TGTGCCAGCCTGGGGACTAGCGTTGACAATGAGCAGTTCTTC	CASLGTSVDNEQFF
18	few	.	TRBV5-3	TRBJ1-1	TGTGCCAGAAGCTTGGAGGGTTGCAGGGCCCGGGTCAACACTGAAGCTTTCTTT	CARSLEGCRARVNTEAFF
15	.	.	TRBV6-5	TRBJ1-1	TGTGCCAGCAGTTACTCGAGGGCATCGGAGACCGAAGCTTTCTTT	CASSYSRASETEAFF
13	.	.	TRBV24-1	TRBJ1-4	TGTGCCACCAGTGCCAGGGATAATGAAAAACTGTTTTTT	CATSARDNEKLFF
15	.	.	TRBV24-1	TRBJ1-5	TGTGCCACCGCCGGGGAGGGGATGGGTAATCAGCCCCAGCATTTT	CATAGEGMGNQPQHF
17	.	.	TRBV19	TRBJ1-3	TGTGCCAGTTCTACCCTGGGGAGGTTCAGCTCTGGAAACACCATATATTTT	CASSTLGRFSSGNTIYF
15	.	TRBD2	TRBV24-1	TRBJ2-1	TGTGCCACCAGTGTGAGTGCGGGAGTAAGCTATGAGCAGTTCTTC	CATSVSAGVSYEQFF
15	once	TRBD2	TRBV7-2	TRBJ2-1	TGTGCCAGCAGCCCTTCGTATGCGGGAGGGTCTGAGCAGTTCTTC	CASSPSYAGGSEQFF
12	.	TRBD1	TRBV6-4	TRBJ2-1	TGTGCCAGCAGCCGGACAGGGAATGAGCAGTTCTTC	CASSRTGNEQFF
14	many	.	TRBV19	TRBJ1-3	TGTGCCAGTAGTATTAGGAGCTCTGGAAACACCATATATTTT	CASSIRSSGNTIYF
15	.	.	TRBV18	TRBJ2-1	TGTGCCAGCTCACCTAGCGCGGCATCCTACAATGAGCAGTTCTTC	CASSPSAASYNEQFF
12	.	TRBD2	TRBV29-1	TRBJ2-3	TGCAGCTTCCGAGCGGGGGAAGATACGCAGTATTTT	CSFRAGEDTQYF
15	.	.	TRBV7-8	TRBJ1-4	TGTGCCAGCAGCACCCGGACAGCTGCTAATGAAAAACTGTTTTTT	CASSTRTAANEKLFF
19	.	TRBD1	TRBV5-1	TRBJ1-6	TGTGCCAGCAGCTTGTTCCCCTCAAATGACAGGGGTCTTTATTCACCCCTCCACTTT	CASSLFPSNDRGLYSPLHF
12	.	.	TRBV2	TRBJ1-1	TGTGCCAGCAATGCCTCTTCGGAGAATCGGATCTTT	CASNASSENRIF
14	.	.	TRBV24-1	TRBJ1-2	TGTGCCACCAGCAATCCGGAGACAGTCCATGGCTACACCTTC	CATSNPETVHGYTF
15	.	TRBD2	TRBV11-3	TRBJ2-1	TGTGCCACTCAGAGCGGGAGGGACCCCTACAATGAGCAGTTCTTC	CATQSGRDPYNEQFF
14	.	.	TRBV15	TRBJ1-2	TGTGCCACCAGCAGAGTTGGACAGAGAAATGGCTACACCTTC	CATSRVGQRNGYTF
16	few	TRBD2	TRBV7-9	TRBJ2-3	TGTGCCAGCAGCGAATTAGCGGGAGGGCACACAGATACGCAGTATTTT	CASSELAGGHTDTQYF
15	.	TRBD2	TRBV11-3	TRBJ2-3	TGTGCCAGCAGCTTAGTAGCGGGAGGGCCGTATACGCAGTATTTT	CASSLVAGGPYTQYF
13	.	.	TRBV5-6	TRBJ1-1	TGTGCCAGCAGCTTGGCTCCCCTCACTGAAGCTTTCTTT	CASSLAPLTEAFF
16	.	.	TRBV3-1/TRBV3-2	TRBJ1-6	TGTGCCAGCAGCCAAGCTGGGAGCCACCGAGGCTCACCCCTCCACTTT	CASSQAGSHRGSPLHF
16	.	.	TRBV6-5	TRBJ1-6	TGTGCCAGCAGTTACTCGAGTCAGGGAGGAAATTCACCCCTCCACTTT	CASSYSSQGGNSPLHF
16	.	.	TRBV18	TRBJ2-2	TGTGCCAGCTCACTGGACACAACCACGAACACCGGGGAGCTGTTTTTT	CASSLDTTTNTGELFF
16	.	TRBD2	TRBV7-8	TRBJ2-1	TGTGCCAGCAGCTATAAATTAGCGGGATCCTACAATGAGCAGTTCTTC	CASSYKLAGSYNEQFF
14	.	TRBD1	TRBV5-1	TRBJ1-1	TGTGCCAGCAGGGCGGGACAGGGGAACACTGAAGCTTTCTTT	CASRAGQGNTEAFF
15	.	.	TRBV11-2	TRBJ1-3	TGTGCCAGCAGCTTAGGGGCCCTCTCTGGAAACACCATATATTTT	CASSLGALSGNTIYF
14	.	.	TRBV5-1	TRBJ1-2	TGCGCCAGCAGCTTGGAAGGACTGGTGGAAGGCTACACCTTC	CASSLEGLVEGYTF
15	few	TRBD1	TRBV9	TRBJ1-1	TGTGCCAGCAGCGCCACAGGGGGCATGAACACTGAAGCTTTCTTT	CASSATGGMNTEAFF
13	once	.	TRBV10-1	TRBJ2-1	TGCGCCAGCAGTCCCGGGTCTTCTCCTGAGCAGTTCTTC	CASSPGSSPEQFF
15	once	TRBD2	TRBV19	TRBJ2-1	TGTGCCGTAGGGGAACTAGCGGGAGGGTTCGATGAGCAGTTCTTC	CAVGELAGGFDEQFF
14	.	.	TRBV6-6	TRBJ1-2	TGTGCCAGCAGTTACCCGGGCGGGAGCTATGGCTACACCTTC	CASSYPGGSYGYTF
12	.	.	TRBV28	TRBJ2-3	TGTGCCAGCAGTCCCCAAACAGATACGCAGTATTTT	CASSPQTDTQYF
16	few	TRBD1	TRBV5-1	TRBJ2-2	TGCGCCAGCAGCTTCGGGACAGACGCGAACACCGGGGAGCTGTTTTTT	CASSFGTDANTGELFF
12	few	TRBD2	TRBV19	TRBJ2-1	TGTGCCAGTACCCTGGGGACTAGCCTCCCGTTCTTC	CASTLGTSLPFF
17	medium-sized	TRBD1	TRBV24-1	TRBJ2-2	TGTGCCACCAGTGATTTTGGCAGGGGGCTGGTCACCGGGGAGCTGTTTTTT	CATSDFGRGLVTGELFF